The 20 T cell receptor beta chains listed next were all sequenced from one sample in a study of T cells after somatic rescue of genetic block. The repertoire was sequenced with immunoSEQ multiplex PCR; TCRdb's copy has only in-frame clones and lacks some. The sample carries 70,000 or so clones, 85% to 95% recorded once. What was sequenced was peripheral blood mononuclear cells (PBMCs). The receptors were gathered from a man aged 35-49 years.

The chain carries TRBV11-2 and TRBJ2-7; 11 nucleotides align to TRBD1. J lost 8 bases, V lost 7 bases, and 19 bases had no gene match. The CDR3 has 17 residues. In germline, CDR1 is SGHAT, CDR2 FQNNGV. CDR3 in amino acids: CASTRVPDGTGGPKQYF. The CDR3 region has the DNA TGTGCCAGCACCAGGGTACCAGACGGGACAGGGGGTCCGAAGCAGTACTTC. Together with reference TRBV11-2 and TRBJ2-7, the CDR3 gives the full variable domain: EAGVAQSPRYKIIEKRQSVAFWCNPISGHATLYWYQQILGQGPKLLIQFQNNGVVDDSQLPKDRFSAERLKGVDSTLKIQPAKLEDSAVYLCASTRVPDGTGGPKQYFGPGTRLTVT.

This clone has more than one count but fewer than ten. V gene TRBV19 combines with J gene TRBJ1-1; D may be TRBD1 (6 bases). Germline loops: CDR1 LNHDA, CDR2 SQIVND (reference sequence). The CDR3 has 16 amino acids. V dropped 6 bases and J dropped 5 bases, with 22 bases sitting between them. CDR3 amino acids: CASRAKGGAGKTEAFF. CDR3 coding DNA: TGTGCCAGTAGAGCTAAGGGGGGGGCTGGGAAAACTGAAGCTTTCTTT.

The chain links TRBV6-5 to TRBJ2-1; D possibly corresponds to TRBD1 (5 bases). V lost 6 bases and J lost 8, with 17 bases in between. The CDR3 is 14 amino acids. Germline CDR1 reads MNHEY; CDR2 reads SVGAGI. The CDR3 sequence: CASSKGEVSYEQFF. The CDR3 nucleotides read TGTGCCAGCAGCAAAGGGGAAGTATCGTATGAGCAGTTCTTC.

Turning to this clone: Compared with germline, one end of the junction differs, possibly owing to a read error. CDR3 nucleotide sequence: TGTGCCAGCAGCATAGCCGGGGGCAGGGAGTCAAAACTGTTTTTT. It encodes CASSIAGGRESKLFF. V is TRBV7-9 and J is TRBJ1-4, with D possibly TRBD1 on 6 matching bases. CDR1 is SEHNR and CDR2 is FQNEAQ in the germline V gene (reference sequence). The CDR3 runs 15 residues.

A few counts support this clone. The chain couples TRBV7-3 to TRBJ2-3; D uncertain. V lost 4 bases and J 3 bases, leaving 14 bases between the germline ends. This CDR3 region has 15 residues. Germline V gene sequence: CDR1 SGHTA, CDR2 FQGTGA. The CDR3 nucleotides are TGTGCCAGCAGCTCGACTTCTAGGAGAACAGATACGCAGTATTTT. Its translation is CASSSTSRRTDTQYF.

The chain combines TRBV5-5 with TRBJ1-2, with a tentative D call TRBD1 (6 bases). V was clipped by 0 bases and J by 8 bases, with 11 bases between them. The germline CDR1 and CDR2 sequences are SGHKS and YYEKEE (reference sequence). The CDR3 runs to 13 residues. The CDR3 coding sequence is TGTGCCAGCAGCTTGGCAGGGGAAGAAGGCTACACCTTC. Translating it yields CASSLAGEEGYTF. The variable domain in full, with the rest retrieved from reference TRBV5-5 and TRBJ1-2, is DAGVTQSPTHLIKTRGQQVTLRCSPISGHKSVSWYQQVLGQGPQFIFQYYEKEERGRGNFPDRFSARQFPNYSSELNVNALLLGDSALYLCASSLAGEEGYTFGSGTRLTVV.

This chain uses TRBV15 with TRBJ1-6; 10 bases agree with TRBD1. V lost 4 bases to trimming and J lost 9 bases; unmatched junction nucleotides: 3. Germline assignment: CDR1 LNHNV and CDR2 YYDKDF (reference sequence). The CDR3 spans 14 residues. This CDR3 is CATSIDRGPSPLHF. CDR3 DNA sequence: TGTGCCACCAGCATCGACAGGGGGCCTTCACCCCTCCACTTT.

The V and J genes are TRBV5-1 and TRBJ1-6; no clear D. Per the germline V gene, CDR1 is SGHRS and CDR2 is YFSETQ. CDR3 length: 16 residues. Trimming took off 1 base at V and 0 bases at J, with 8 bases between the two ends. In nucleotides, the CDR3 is TGCGCCAGCAGCTTGAGAGGGAGCTCCTATAATTCACCCCTCCACTTT. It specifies CASSLRGSSYNSPLHF.

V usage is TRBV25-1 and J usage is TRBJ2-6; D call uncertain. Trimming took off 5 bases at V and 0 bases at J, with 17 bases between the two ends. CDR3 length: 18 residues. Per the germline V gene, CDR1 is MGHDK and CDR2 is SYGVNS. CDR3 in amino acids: CASSIDTKPVSGANVLTF. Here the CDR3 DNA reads TGTGCCAGCAGTATAGACACCAAACCCGTCTCTGGGGCCAACGTCCTGACTTTC.

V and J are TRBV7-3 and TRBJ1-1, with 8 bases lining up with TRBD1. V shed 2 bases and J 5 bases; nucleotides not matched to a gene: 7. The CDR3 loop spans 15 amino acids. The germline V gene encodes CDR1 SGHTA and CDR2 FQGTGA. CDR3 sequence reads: CASSLRRTGMTEAFF. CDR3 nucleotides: TGTGCCAGCAGCTTACGCCGGACAGGGATGACTGAAGCTTTCTTT.

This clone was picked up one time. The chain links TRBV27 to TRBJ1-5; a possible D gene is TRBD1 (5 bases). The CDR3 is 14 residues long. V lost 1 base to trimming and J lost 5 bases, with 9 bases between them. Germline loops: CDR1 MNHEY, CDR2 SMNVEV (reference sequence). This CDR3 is CASSLWGGDQPQHF. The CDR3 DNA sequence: TGTGCCAGCAGTTTATGGGGGGGTGATCAGCCCCAGCATTTT.

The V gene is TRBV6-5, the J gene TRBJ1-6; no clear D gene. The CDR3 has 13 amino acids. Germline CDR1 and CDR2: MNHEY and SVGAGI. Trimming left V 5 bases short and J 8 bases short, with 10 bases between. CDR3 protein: CASSGSGDSPLHF. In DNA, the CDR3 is TGTGCCAGCAGTGGCTCGGGTGATTCACCCCTCCACTTT.

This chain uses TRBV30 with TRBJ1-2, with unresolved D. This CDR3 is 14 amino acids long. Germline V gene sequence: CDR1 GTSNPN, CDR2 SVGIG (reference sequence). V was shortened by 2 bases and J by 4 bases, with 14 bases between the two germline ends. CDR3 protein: CAWSIGRAVYGYTF. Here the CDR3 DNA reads TGTGCCTGGAGTATTGGCAGAGCGGTCTATGGCTACACCTTC. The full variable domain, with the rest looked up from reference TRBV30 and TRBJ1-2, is SQTIHQWPATLVQPVGSPLSLECTVEGTSNPNLYWYRQAAGRGLQLLFYSVGIGQISSEVPQNLSASRPQDRQFILSSKKLLLSDSGFYLCAWSIGRAVYGYTFGSGTRLTVV.

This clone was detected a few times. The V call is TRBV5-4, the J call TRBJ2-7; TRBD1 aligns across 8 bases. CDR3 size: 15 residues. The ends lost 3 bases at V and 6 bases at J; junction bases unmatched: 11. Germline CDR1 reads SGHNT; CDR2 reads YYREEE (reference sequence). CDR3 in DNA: TGTGCCAGCAGCTCGGACAGGGCGGTAACGGGCGAGCAGTACTTC. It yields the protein CASSSDRAVTGEQYF.

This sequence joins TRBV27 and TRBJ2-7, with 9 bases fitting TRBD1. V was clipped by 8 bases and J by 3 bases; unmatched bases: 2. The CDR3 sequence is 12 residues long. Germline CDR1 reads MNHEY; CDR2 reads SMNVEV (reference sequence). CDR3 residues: CASRGQGYEQYF. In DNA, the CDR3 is TGTGCCAGCCGGGGACAGGGCTACGAGCAGTACTTC.

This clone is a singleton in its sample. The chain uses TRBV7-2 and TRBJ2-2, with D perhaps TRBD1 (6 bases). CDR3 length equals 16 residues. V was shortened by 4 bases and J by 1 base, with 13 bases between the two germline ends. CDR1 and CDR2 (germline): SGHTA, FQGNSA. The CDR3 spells CASSSPGHLNTGELFF. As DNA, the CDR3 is TGTGCCAGCAGCTCACCGGGACACCTGAACACCGGGGAGCTGTTTTTT. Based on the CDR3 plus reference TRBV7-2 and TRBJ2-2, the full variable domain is GAGVSQSPSNKVTEKGKDVELRCDPISGHTALYWYRQSLGQGLEFLIYFQGNSAPDKSGLPSDRFSAERTGGSVSTLTIQRTQQEDSAVYLCASSSPGHLNTGELFFGEGSRLTVL.

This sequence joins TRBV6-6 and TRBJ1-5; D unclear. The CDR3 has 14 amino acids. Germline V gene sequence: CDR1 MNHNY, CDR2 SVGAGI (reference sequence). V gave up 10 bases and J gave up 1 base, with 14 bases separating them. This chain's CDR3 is CATSARQSNQPQHF. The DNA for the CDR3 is TGTGCCACCTCGGCCCGGCAAAGCAATCAGCCCCAGCATTTT.

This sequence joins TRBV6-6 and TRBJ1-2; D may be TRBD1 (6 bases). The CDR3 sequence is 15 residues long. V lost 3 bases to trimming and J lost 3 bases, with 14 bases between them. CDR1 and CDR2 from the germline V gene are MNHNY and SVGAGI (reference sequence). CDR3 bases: TGTGCCAGCAGTTATCAAGCTACAGGGCACTATGGCTACACCTTC. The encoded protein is CASSYQATGHYGYTF.

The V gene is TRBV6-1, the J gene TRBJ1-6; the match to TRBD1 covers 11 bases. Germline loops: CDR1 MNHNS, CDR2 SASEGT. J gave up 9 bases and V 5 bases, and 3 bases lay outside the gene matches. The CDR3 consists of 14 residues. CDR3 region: CASSYGQGASPLHF. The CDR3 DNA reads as TGTGCCAGCAGTTATGGACAGGGGGCTTCACCCCTCCACTTT.

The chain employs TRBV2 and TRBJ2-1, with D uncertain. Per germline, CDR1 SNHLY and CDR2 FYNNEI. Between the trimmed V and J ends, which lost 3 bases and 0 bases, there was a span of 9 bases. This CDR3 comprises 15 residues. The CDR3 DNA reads TGTGCCAGCAGTGATGGGTACAGCTCCTACAATGAGCAGTTCTTC. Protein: CASSDGYSSYNEQFF.